Listed below are T cell receptor beta chains from one sample, sequenced in a study of PD-L1 blockade in urothelial cancer. Data came from immunoSEQ multiplex PCR; TCRdb stores just in-frame clones and leaves some out. The repertoire includes 50,000 to 60,000 clones, 88% of them detected once, and less than 2.5% sits in the top ten. The sequenced sample was PBMCs, obtained around atezolizumab (anti-PD-L1) treatment. These receptors originate from a man in his 60s with urothelial cancer. CDR3s include the opening cysteine and the closing phenylalanine or tryptophan. Each record gives: CDR3 DNA, CDR3 protein, J gene, CDR3 length, D gene, V gene, clone size. D genes are given only for firm matches. Clone size, where shown, is once, few, many, or a class for clones that have expanded.

CDR3 DNA: TGTGCCAGCAGCCCTCTAGCTGGACAGAATTACAATGAGCAGTTCTTC
CDR3 protein: CASSPLAGQNYNEQFF
J gene: TRBJ2-1
CDR3 length: 16
D gene: .
V gene: TRBV14
clone size: .

CDR3 DNA: TGCGCCAGCAGCCGGGGGACTAGCGGAATCATGCAGGCGGAGACCCAGTACTTC
CDR3 protein: CASSRGTSGIMQAETQYF
J gene: TRBJ2-5
CDR3 length: 18
D gene: TRBD2
V gene: TRBV5-1
clone size: .

CDR3 DNA: TGTGCCAGCAGTGAATATGACAGGGTGGGGAAGAAAGATGGCTACACCTTC
CDR3 protein: CASSEYDRVGKKDGYTF
J gene: TRBJ1-2
CDR3 length: 17
D gene: TRBD1
V gene: TRBV25-1
clone size: .

CDR3 DNA: TGCGCCAGCAGTCGGACAGGGCCATCGTATGGCTACACCTTC
CDR3 protein: CASSRTGPSYGYTF
J gene: TRBJ1-2
CDR3 length: 14
D gene: TRBD1
V gene: TRBV10-2
clone size: once

CDR3 DNA: TGCGCCAGCAGTGAGGGGACTAACTCTCACGAGCAGTACTTC
CDR3 protein: CASSEGTNSHEQYF
J gene: TRBJ2-7
CDR3 length: 14
D gene: TRBD2
V gene: TRBV10-1
clone size: few

CDR3 DNA: TGTGCCAGCAGCTTAGCCAGGGGTAAGGACGAGCAGTACTTC
CDR3 protein: CASSLARGKDEQYF
J gene: TRBJ2-7
CDR3 length: 14
D gene: .
V gene: TRBV7-9
clone size: .

CDR3 DNA: TGTGCCAGTAGTATAGTAGGGACAGGGACCTACAATGAGCAGTTCTTC
CDR3 protein: CASSIVGTGTYNEQFF
J gene: TRBJ2-1
CDR3 length: 16
D gene: TRBD1
V gene: TRBV19
clone size: .

CDR3 DNA: TGTGCCAGCAGCTTAGTCACCAGCGGGGGCAGCCGATTAAGGTACTTC
CDR3 protein: CASSLVTSGGSRLRYF
J gene: TRBJ2-7
CDR3 length: 16
D gene: TRBD2
V gene: TRBV7-2
clone size: .

CDR3 DNA: TGCGCCAGCAGCCACCGCTTGTCAGGGGGGAGCTCTGGGGCCAACGTCCTGACTTTC
CDR3 protein: CASSHRLSGGSSGANVLTF
J gene: TRBJ2-6
CDR3 length: 19
D gene: .
V gene: TRBV4-1
clone size: .

CDR3 DNA: TGTGCCAGCACCCCTTCGGGACAGGGATATACTGAAGCTTTCTTT
CDR3 protein: CASTPSGQGYTEAFF
J gene: TRBJ1-1
CDR3 length: 15
D gene: TRBD1
V gene: TRBV13
clone size: .

CDR3 DNA: TGTGCCAGCTCCCCCGGGACAGGGTTCTCTCCTAGCACAGATACGCAGTATTTT
CDR3 protein: CASSPGTGFSPSTDTQYF
J gene: TRBJ2-3
CDR3 length: 18
D gene: TRBD1
V gene: TRBV18
clone size: .

CDR3 DNA: TGCGCCAGCAGCCAGACCGGGGGAAACGAGCAGTACTTC
CDR3 protein: CASSQTGGNEQYF
J gene: TRBJ2-7
CDR3 length: 13
D gene: .
V gene: TRBV4-1
clone size: .

CDR3 DNA: TGTGCCAGCGCTAGCGGGGGCGGGGACTACGAGCAGTACTTC
CDR3 protein: CASASGGGDYEQYF
J gene: TRBJ2-7
CDR3 length: 14
D gene: TRBD2
V gene: TRBV6-1
clone size: once

CDR3 DNA: TGTGCCAGTAGTATCCACAGGGACGAGCAGTACTTC
CDR3 protein: CASSIHRDEQYF
J gene: TRBJ2-7
CDR3 length: 12
D gene: .
V gene: TRBV19
clone size: .

CDR3 DNA: TGTGCCAGCAGCGGGACAGGGGCTTTGTACGAGCAGTACTTC
CDR3 protein: CASSGTGALYEQYF
J gene: TRBJ2-7
CDR3 length: 14
D gene: TRBD1
V gene: TRBV28
clone size: .

CDR3 DNA: TGCAGCGCCTGGGGCGGGGGGATAGGGAATGAGCAGTTCTTC
CDR3 protein: CSAWGGGIGNEQFF
J gene: TRBJ2-1
CDR3 length: 14
D gene: TRBD2
V gene: TRBV29-1
clone size: .

CDR3 DNA: TGTGCCAGCAGCTTAACTAGCGGGATGTACGAGCAGTACTTC
CDR3 protein: CASSLTSGMYEQYF
J gene: TRBJ2-7
CDR3 length: 14
D gene: TRBD2
V gene: TRBV7-9
clone size: .

CDR3 DNA: TGTGCCAGCAGCGGGCGGGGGGACCTGTCCTACAATGAGCAGTTCTTC
CDR3 protein: CASSGRGDLSYNEQFF
J gene: TRBJ2-1
CDR3 length: 16
D gene: TRBD2
V gene: TRBV7-9
clone size: .

CDR3 DNA: TGTGCCCCGGGGGGTGTAGCCCCTCGTAAGGGCGAGCAGTACTTC
CDR3 protein: CAPGGVAPRKGEQYF
J gene: TRBJ2-7
CDR3 length: 15
D gene: TRBD2
V gene: TRBV19
clone size: .

CDR3 DNA: TGTGCCTGGATAGCGGGGGAGTCCTATAATTCACCCCTCCACTTT
CDR3 protein: CAWIAGESYNSPLHF
J gene: TRBJ1-6
CDR3 length: 15
D gene: .
V gene: TRBV30
clone size: .

CDR3 DNA: TGTGCCAGCAGCGTAGAATCTAGCGGGCGAACCGGGGAGCTGTTTTTT
CDR3 protein: CASSVESSGRTGELFF
J gene: TRBJ2-2
CDR3 length: 16
D gene: TRBD2
V gene: TRBV9
clone size: .

CDR3 DNA: TGTGCCAGCACCCAAATACAGGGGGCGGGTACTGAAGCTTTCTTT
CDR3 protein: CASTQIQGAGTEAFF
J gene: TRBJ1-1
CDR3 length: 15
D gene: TRBD1
V gene: TRBV28
clone size: .

CDR3 DNA: TGTGCCAGCAGTTTATCCTCGGGACACCTCTCCTACGAGCAGTACTTC
CDR3 protein: CASSLSSGHLSYEQYF
J gene: TRBJ2-7
CDR3 length: 16
D gene: .
V gene: TRBV28
clone size: .

CDR3 DNA: TGTGCCAGCAGTTTAGGACAGGGGAACTATGGCTACACCTTC
CDR3 protein: CASSLGQGNYGYTF
J gene: TRBJ1-2
CDR3 length: 14
D gene: TRBD1
V gene: TRBV28
clone size: .

CDR3 DNA: TGCGCCAGCAGCCAAGAGACACCTTATAGCAATCAGCCCCAGCATTTT
CDR3 protein: CASSQETPYSNQPQHF
J gene: TRBJ1-5
CDR3 length: 16
D gene: .
V gene: TRBV4-1
clone size: few

CDR3 DNA: TGTGCCTGGAGGACTCAGGGGTCGGTCTATGGCTACACCTTC
CDR3 protein: CAWRTQGSVYGYTF
J gene: TRBJ1-2
CDR3 length: 14
D gene: .
V gene: TRBV30
clone size: .

CDR3 DNA: TGTGCCAGCAGCCTAGGACTCTACAATGAGCAGTTCTTC
CDR3 protein: CASSLGLYNEQFF
J gene: TRBJ2-1
CDR3 length: 13
D gene: .
V gene: TRBV28
clone size: .

CDR3 DNA: TGTGCCAGTAGTAAGGGAGCAGCGGGGAAGTCTAACTATGGCTACACCTTC
CDR3 protein: CASSKGAAGKSNYGYTF
J gene: TRBJ1-2
CDR3 length: 17
D gene: .
V gene: TRBV19
clone size: .

CDR3 DNA: TGTGCCAGCAGCTTGGGGGGACTAGCGGGATACGAGCAGTACTTC
CDR3 protein: CASSLGGLAGYEQYF
J gene: TRBJ2-7
CDR3 length: 15
D gene: TRBD2
V gene: TRBV5-4
clone size: .

CDR3 DNA: TGCAGCGTGACGGTTGTTGTTAGCGGGAGGGCCCACGGGGAGCTGTTTTTT
CDR3 protein: CSVTVVVSGRAHGELFF
J gene: TRBJ2-2
CDR3 length: 17
D gene: TRBD2
V gene: TRBV29-1
clone size: .

CDR3 DNA: TGTGCCAGCAGCACCCCCGGGACTAGAAAGCCCGGTGAGCAGTTCTTC
CDR3 protein: CASSTPGTRKPGEQFF
J gene: TRBJ2-1
CDR3 length: 16
D gene: TRBD2
V gene: TRBV4-2
clone size: .

CDR3 DNA: TGCGCCAGCAGCATACAGGGGGATTCTCGCACAGATACGCAGTATTTT
CDR3 protein: CASSIQGDSRTDTQYF
J gene: TRBJ2-3
CDR3 length: 16
D gene: TRBD1
V gene: TRBV5-1
clone size: .

CDR3 DNA: TGTGCCAGCAGCGCCCAAAAGACCCAGTACTTC
CDR3 protein: CASSAQKTQYF
J gene: TRBJ2-5
CDR3 length: 11
D gene: .
V gene: TRBV9
clone size: .

CDR3 DNA: TGTGCCAGCAGTCCACAGGTGAACACTGAAGCTTTCTTT
CDR3 protein: CASSPQVNTEAFF
J gene: TRBJ1-1
CDR3 length: 13
D gene: .
V gene: TRBV28
clone size: .

CDR3 DNA: TGTGCCAGCAGCCTCGGGCTAGCGGGGGGGAATGAGCAGTTCTTC
CDR3 protein: CASSLGLAGGNEQFF
J gene: TRBJ2-1
CDR3 length: 15
D gene: TRBD2
V gene: TRBV7-2
clone size: .

CDR3 DNA: TGCAGCGTTGAAGGGGGCGGAAACACCATATATTTT
CDR3 protein: CSVEGGGNTIYF
J gene: TRBJ1-3
CDR3 length: 12
D gene: .
V gene: TRBV29-1
clone size: .

CDR3 DNA: TGTGCCAGTAGTCAGACAATAGCGGGAGCCGATACGCAGTATTTT
CDR3 protein: CASSQTIAGADTQYF
J gene: TRBJ2-3
CDR3 length: 15
D gene: TRBD2
V gene: TRBV19
clone size: .

CDR3 DNA: TGTGCCAGCCTAGAGGCAGGGGGCAAGCGTAGTGAGCAGTTCTTC
CDR3 protein: CASLEAGGKRSEQFF
J gene: TRBJ2-1
CDR3 length: 15
D gene: TRBD1
V gene: TRBV2
clone size: .

CDR3 DNA: TGTGCCAGCAGTTTTAGTGGACAGGGTAACGAAAAACTGTTTTTT
CDR3 protein: CASSFSGQGNEKLFF
J gene: TRBJ1-4
CDR3 length: 15
D gene: TRBD1
V gene: TRBV28
clone size: .

CDR3 DNA: TGTGCCACCAGCGCAGCGGGGCTAGCGGGAGGGAAAGAGACCCAGTACTTC
CDR3 protein: CATSAAGLAGGKETQYF
J gene: TRBJ2-5
CDR3 length: 17
D gene: TRBD2
V gene: TRBV15
clone size: .

CDR3 DNA: TGTGCCAGCAGCATCGGACAGGGGGGTCGCTACGAGCAGTACTTC
CDR3 protein: CASSIGQGGRYEQYF
J gene: TRBJ2-7
CDR3 length: 15
D gene: TRBD1
V gene: TRBV7-2
clone size: .

CDR3 DNA: TGTGCCAGCAGCTTAGTACTGGGAGGGACAGAAGCTTTCTTT
CDR3 protein: CASSLVLGGTEAFF
J gene: TRBJ1-1
CDR3 length: 14
D gene: .
V gene: TRBV11-2
clone size: .

CDR3 DNA: TGTGCCAGCAGCTCCCTGGGAGCTAGCGCCTACGAGCAGTACTTC
CDR3 protein: CASSSLGASAYEQYF
J gene: TRBJ2-7
CDR3 length: 15
D gene: .
V gene: TRBV5-4
clone size: .

CDR3 DNA: TGTGCCAGCAGCTTAGATACAGGGAGGGACGAGCAGTACTTC
CDR3 protein: CASSLDTGRDEQYF
J gene: TRBJ2-7
CDR3 length: 14
D gene: .
V gene: TRBV7-9
clone size: once

CDR3 DNA: TGTGCCAGCAGCTCGGGTAGCGGGAGGGCCAATGAGCAGTTCTTC
CDR3 protein: CASSSGSGRANEQFF
J gene: TRBJ2-1
CDR3 length: 15
D gene: TRBD2
V gene: TRBV7-9
clone size: .

CDR3 DNA: TGTGCCAGCAGCTTACTCGCGACAGGGAACACCATATATTTT
CDR3 protein: CASSLLATGNTIYF
J gene: TRBJ1-3
CDR3 length: 14
D gene: TRBD1
V gene: TRBV7-9
clone size: .

CDR3 DNA: TGTGCCAGCAGCTCGACTAGCGGGGGGGCCGGGGTGCAGTTCTTC
CDR3 protein: CASSSTSGGAGVQFF
J gene: TRBJ2-1
CDR3 length: 15
D gene: TRBD2
V gene: TRBV7-3
clone size: .

CDR3 DNA: TGTGCCAGCAGTACGGGACAGGGGGCGCTTCGGGCTGAAGCTTTCTTT
CDR3 protein: CASSTGQGALRAEAFF
J gene: TRBJ1-1
CDR3 length: 16
D gene: TRBD1
V gene: TRBV5-5
clone size: .

CDR3 DNA: TGCGCCAGCAGCTTGCGTAACCAAGAGACCCAGTACTTC
CDR3 protein: CASSLRNQETQYF
J gene: TRBJ2-5
CDR3 length: 13
D gene: .
V gene: TRBV5-1
clone size: few

CDR3 DNA: TGTGCCAGCAGCTTAGCTCGGACACAAGAGACCCAGTACTTC
CDR3 protein: CASSLARTQETQYF
J gene: TRBJ2-5
CDR3 length: 14
D gene: .
V gene: TRBV7-2
clone size: .

CDR3 DNA: TGTGCCTGGAACAAGCGGGGTTGGACCGGGGAGCTGTTTTTT
CDR3 protein: CAWNKRGWTGELFF
J gene: TRBJ2-2
CDR3 length: 14
D gene: TRBD2
V gene: TRBV30
clone size: .

CDR3 DNA: .
CDR3 protein: CATLWVGQGAYEQYF
J gene: TRBJ2-7
CDR3 length: 15
D gene: .
V gene: TRBV21-1
clone size: .

CDR3 DNA: TGCGCCAGCAGCTTGGGGGAGGGGCAGACCCAGTACTTC
CDR3 protein: CASSLGEGQTQYF
J gene: TRBJ2-5
CDR3 length: 13
D gene: TRBD2
V gene: TRBV5-1
clone size: .

CDR3 DNA: TGTGCCAGCAGCCCGATTTTCCGACAGGGGAACGACAATGAGCAGTTCTTC
CDR3 protein: CASSPIFRQGNDNEQFF
J gene: TRBJ2-1
CDR3 length: 17
D gene: TRBD1
V gene: TRBV11-2
clone size: .

CDR3 DNA: TGTGCCAGCAGTGGCAGGGGGAGCGAGCAGTACTTC
CDR3 protein: CASSGRGSEQYF
J gene: TRBJ2-7
CDR3 length: 12
D gene: TRBD1
V gene: TRBV2
clone size: .